These 29 T cell receptor beta chains share one sample of origin, sequenced in a study of cytotoxic CD8 clonotypes in ibrutinib-treated CLL. Sequenced by immunoSEQ multiplex PCR; TCRdb stores in-frame clones only, minus some. Of 30,000 to 40,000 clones in the sample, 49% were seen once. Sequences were derived from PBMCs, sampled before ibrutinib treatment. Source of these receptors: a human donor with chronic lymphocytic leukemia.

The genes are TRBV11-2 and TRBJ1-2; perhaps TRBD1 as D (6 bases). The V end was cut by 10 bases, the J end by 2 bases, with 23 bases between. CDR3 size: 16 residues. Germline CDR1 reads SGHAT; CDR2 reads FQNNGV. The CDR3 DNA follows: TGTGCCACCCCCAGGACAGAAAACGTTCACAACTATGGCTACACCTTC. As protein: CATPRTENVHNYGYTF.

The V and J genes are TRBV15 and TRBJ2-4; no clear D. Germline V gene lookup returns CDR1 LNHNV and CDR2 YYDKDF (reference sequence). The CDR3 runs to 15 residues. The V and J ends lost 0 bases and 3 bases respectively, with 9 bases between them. CDR3 amino acids: CATSREFRHKNIQYF. CDR3 nucleotides: TGTGCCACCAGCAGAGAATTCCGGCACAAAAACATTCAGTACTTC. The whole variable domain, filled in from reference TRBV15 and TRBJ2-4, reads DAMVIQNPRYQVTQFGKPVTLSCSQTLNHNVMYWYQQKSSQAPKLLFHYYDKDFNNEADTPDNFQSRRPNTSFCFLDIRSPGLGDTAMYLCATSREFRHKNIQYFGAGTRLSVL.

This clone is labeled as medium-sized (0.01 to 0.1%). V usage is TRBV2 and J usage is TRBJ1-6; 12 nucleotides agree with TRBD1. Trimming removed 5 bases from V and 10 bases from J; junction bases left unmatched: 9. The CDR3 is 16 amino acids. Germline CDR1 reads SNHLY; CDR2 reads FYNNEI. CDR3 bases: TGTGCCAGCAGTACCGCCGGGACAGGGGGCGCGTCACCCCTCCACTTT. Amino acids: CASSTAGTGGASPLHF.

By share, this clone ranks as medium-sized. The sample contains more than one DNA sequence encoding this CDR3. The rearrangement joins TRBV5-5 to TRBJ1-1; 9 bases line up with TRBD1. The CDR3 has 13 amino acids. Trimming removed 4 bases from V and 5 bases from J; junction bases left unmatched: 3. Germline loops: CDR1 SGHKS, CDR2 YYEKEE (reference sequence). The CDR3 bases are TGTGCCAGCAGCCTGGGGACAGGGACTGAAGCTTTCTTT. This sequence encodes CASSLGTGTEAFF. Variable domain in full (rest from reference TRBV5-5 and TRBJ1-1): DAGVTQSPTHLIKTRGQQVTLRCSPISGHKSVSWYQQVLGQGPQFIFQYYEKEERGRGNFPDRFSARQFPNYSSELNVNALLLGDSALYLCASSLGTGTEAFFGQGTRLTVV.

This sequence joins TRBV5-4 and TRBJ2-3; D is ambiguous. With 1 base removed from V and 6 bases from J, the gap between germline ends came to 12 bases. The CDR3 sequence is 14 residues long. Germline V gene lookup returns CDR1 SGHNT and CDR2 YYREEE (reference sequence). The CDR3 loop is CASSLPSTADTQYF. CDR3 sequence (DNA): TGTGCCAGCAGCTTGCCCTCGACCGCGGATACGCAGTATTTT.

This clone showed up just once. The chain links TRBV7-8 to TRBJ1-4; D uncertain. Between the trimmed V and J ends, which lost 5 bases and 2 bases, there was a span of 12 bases. CDR1 is SGHVS and CDR2 is FQNEAQ in the germline V gene. This CDR3 comprises 15 residues. The CDR3 spells CASSPTVSTNEKLFF. The CDR3 coding sequence is TGTGCCAGCAGCCCAACGGTGTCTACTAATGAAAAACTGTTTTTT.

This clone is deemed medium-sized. Distinct nucleotide sequences in the sample also encode this CDR3. The chain uses TRBV5-4 and TRBJ1-1, with D perhaps matching TRBD1 (5 bases). There are 12 residues in the CDR3. Per the germline V gene, CDR1 is SGHNT and CDR2 is YYREEE (reference sequence). Trimming removed 4 bases from V and 6 bases from J, with 10 bases in between. CDR3 sequence reads: CASSPWGAEAFF. The CDR3 DNA sequence: TGTGCCAGCAGCCCATGGGGGGCTGAAGCTTTCTTT.

V usage is TRBV18 and J usage is TRBJ2-2; D is perhaps TRBD2 (6 bases). Germline V gene data show CDR1 as KGHSH and CDR2 as LQKENI. V lost 3 bases to trimming and J lost 6 bases, with 14 bases between them. This CDR3 spans 15 amino acids. The DNA of the CDR3 is TGTGCCAGCTCACCTGGACTACTGGTTGCCGGGGAGCTGTTTTTT. Amino acids: CASSPGLLVAGELFF.

The V call is TRBV5-5, the J call TRBJ1-5; TRBD1 agrees at 8 bases. The CDR3 spans 15 residues. V shed 4 bases and J 6 bases; nucleotides not matched to a gene: 9. Per germline, CDR1 SGHKS and CDR2 YYEKEE (reference sequence). The CDR3: CASSGDRGRGQPQHF. The CDR3 coding sequence is TGTGCCAGCAGCGGTGACAGGGGAAGGGGTCAGCCCCAGCATTTT. Combining the CDR3 with reference TRBV5-5 and TRBJ1-5 gives the whole variable domain DAGVTQSPTHLIKTRGQQVTLRCSPISGHKSVSWYQQVLGQGPQFIFQYYEKEERGRGNFPDRFSARQFPNYSSELNVNALLLGDSALYLCASSGDRGRGQPQHFGDGTRLSIL.

V is TRBV5-3 and J is TRBJ2-1, with D maybe TRBD1 (6 bases). TRBV5-3 is annotated as an ORF whose role is uncertain. The CDR3 has 13 residues. Trimming took off 3 bases at V and 12 bases at J, with 16 bases between the two ends. CDR3 coding DNA: TGTGCCAGAAGCTCCGGACAGCGTAGATGGCAGTTCTTC. Its translation: CARSSGQRRWQFF.

This clone was detected many times. The chain couples TRBV7-8 to TRBJ2-7; 10 bases match TRBD1. Germline-derived CDR1 and CDR2 are SGHVS and FQNEAQ. J lost 4 bases, V lost 5 bases, and 8 bases had no gene match. The CDR3 is 15 residues long. CDR3 sequence: CASSATPGQGYEQYF. The CDR3 region has the DNA TGTGCCAGCAGCGCCACGCCGGGACAGGGGTACGAGCAGTACTTC. The full variable domain, completed using reference TRBV7-8 and TRBJ2-7, is GAGVSQSPRYKVAKRGQDVALRCDPISGHVSLFWYQQALGQGPEFLTYFQNEAQLDKSGLPSDRFFAERPEGSVSTLKIQRTQQEDSAVYLCASSATPGQGYEQYFGPGTRLTVT.

The chain has TRBV25-1 and TRBJ1-2; 7 bases agree with TRBD1. V was clipped by 6 bases and J by 0 bases; unmatched bases: 7. This CDR3 spans 15 amino acids. Germline V lookup: CDR1 MGHDK, CDR2 SYGVNS. CDR3 sequence reads: CASSRTGWANYGYTF. The CDR3 region has the DNA TGTGCCAGCAGCCGGACAGGTTGGGCTAACTATGGCTACACCTTC.

This clone was recorded a few times. The J gene is TRBJ2-7, the V gene TRBV27, with 9 bases matching TRBD1. The junction had 3 bases not matched to a gene; V was cut back by 2 bases and J by 4 bases. This CDR3 has 14 residues. CDR1 and CDR2 from the germline V gene are MNHEY and SMNVEV (reference sequence). Written as DNA, the CDR3 is TGTGCCAGCAGTTTAGGGACAGGGCAATACGAGCAGTACTTC. Protein: CASSLGTGQYEQYF.

This clone was observed a few times. The chain uses TRBV12-5 and TRBJ1-2, with unresolved D. Germline CDR1 reads LGHNT; CDR2 reads FRNRAP. This CDR3 is 11 amino acids long. V was clipped by 6 bases and J by 4 bases, with 6 bases between them. In DNA form, the CDR3 reads TGTGCTAGTGGGAACTTCTATGGCTACACCTTC. Protein sequence: CASGNFYGYTF.

In this sample, this clone is medium-sized. The chain is built from TRBV28 and TRBJ2-7; possibly TRBD2 for D (6 bases). V lost 2 bases to trimming and J lost 7 bases, with 12 bases between them. The CDR3 totals 13 residues. The germline gives CDR1 MDHEN, CDR2 SYDVKM. CDR3 in amino acids: CASSLGTAGEQYF. The CDR3 region has the DNA TGTGCCAGCAGTTTAGGGACGGCGGGAGAGCAGTACTTC.

In its sample, this clone was seen a few times. This chain uses TRBV6-5 with TRBJ1-6; D is undetermined. V gave up 0 bases and J gave up 12 bases, with 6 bases separating them. The CDR3 runs 12 residues. The V gene's germline CDR1 is MNHEY and CDR2 SVGAGI. The CDR3 sequence: CASSYSRIPLHF. CDR3 DNA: TGTGCCAGCAGTTACTCGAGAATACCCCTCCACTTT.

The gene calls are TRBV27 and TRBJ2-5; a possible D gene is TRBD1 (5 bases). Germline values: CDR1 MNHEY, CDR2 SMNVEV (reference sequence). The CDR3 covers 15 residues. Trimming cost V 3 bases and J 1 base, with 12 bases left between them. The CDR3 nucleotides are TGTGCCAGCAGTTTTCAACAGGATCGCCAAGAGACCCAGTACTTC. Translated, it gives CASSFQQDRQETQYF.

The rearrangement links TRBV25-1 to TRBJ2-1, with TRBD1 identical over 12 bases. This CDR3 contains 17 residues. Germline V gene data show CDR1 as MGHDK and CDR2 as SYGVNS. The junction had 5 bases not matched to a gene; V was cut back by 3 bases and J by 2 bases. Here the CDR3 DNA reads TGTGCCAGCAGTGATCCCGGGACAGGGGGCCCCTACAATGAGCAGTTCTTC. Translated, it gives CASSDPGTGGPYNEQFF.

This clone was counted a few times. The chain uses TRBV7-9 and TRBJ1-2, with D maybe TRBD1 (5 bases). From germline, CDR1 is SEHNR and CDR2 FQNEAQ (reference sequence). Trimming took 4 bases from V and 3 from J, leaving 9 bases between them. The CDR3 consists of 13 residues. DNA of the CDR3: TGTGCCAGCAGCTCCGGGGCAGACTATGGCTACACCTTC. It is translated as CASSSGADYGYTF.

The sample holds a few counts of this clone. The chain employs TRBV19 and TRBJ1-2; D is uncertain. This CDR3 is built from 14 residues. The germline gives CDR1 LNHDA, CDR2 SQIVND (reference sequence). V was shortened by 3 bases and J by 4 bases, with 12 bases between the two germline ends. CDR3 coding DNA: TGTGCCAGTAGTATTTCAGGATCCGGCTATGGCTACACCTTC. Translating gives CASSISGSGYGYTF.

The chain uses TRBV7-3 and TRBJ2-5; D gene uncertain. Trimming removed 2 bases from V and 4 bases from J, with 5 bases in between. Germline CDR1 reads SGHTA; CDR2 reads FQGTGA. This CDR3 contains 12 residues. The CDR3 reads CASSLPGETQYF. In DNA, the CDR3 is TGTGCCAGCAGCTTACCAGGAGAGACCCAGTACTTC.

The chain links TRBV6-1 to TRBJ2-7, with D possibly being TRBD1 or TRBD2 (5 bases each). From germline, CDR1 is MNHNS and CDR2 SASEGT. The CDR3 has 11 residues. Trimming cost V 7 bases and J 4 bases, with 8 bases left between them. CDR3 amino acids: CASMGEYEQYF. CDR3 DNA: TGTGCCAGCATGGGGGAATACGAGCAGTACTTC.

This clone was seen more than once but under ten times. This chain links TRBV5-6 with TRBJ2-1, with a tentative D call TRBD2 (5 bases). This CDR3 has 13 residues. Trimming removed 2 bases from V and 10 bases from J, with 13 bases in between. Per the germline V gene, CDR1 is SGHDT and CDR2 is YYEEEE. Here the CDR3 DNA reads TGTGCCAGCAGCTTCCTAGCCCTAGGCGAGCAGTTCTTC. Encoded protein: CASSFLALGEQFF.

The chain employs TRBV7-6 and TRBJ1-3; the D is unclear. With 1 base removed from V and 0 bases from J, the gap between germline ends came to 10 bases. CDR1 and CDR2 (germline): SGHVS, FNYEAQ. CDR3 length: 16 residues. CDR3 amino acids: CASSLDRRISGNTIYF. DNA of the CDR3: TGTGCCAGCAGCTTAGATCGGCGGATCTCTGGAAACACCATATATTTT.

The table lists this clone with a few counts. V is TRBV6-6 and J is TRBJ1-5; weak D call: TRBD1 (5 bases). This CDR3 has 16 residues. The germline V gene encodes CDR1 MNHNY and CDR2 SVGAGI (reference sequence). Trimming shortened V by 7 bases and J by 3 bases, and 19 bases separated the two germline ends. The CDR3 coding sequence is TGTGCCAGCACAACAGGCGAGGGAGGGAACAATCAGCCCCAGCATTTT. The encoded protein is CASTTGEGGNNQPQHF.

The gene calls are TRBV13 and TRBJ2-1; 7 bases are shared with TRBD2. Per the germline V gene, CDR1 is PRHDT and CDR2 is FYEKMQ (reference sequence). The CDR3 contains 15 residues. With 5 bases clipped from V and 7 bases from J, the junction kept 11 bases outside the gene matches. The CDR3: CASSLRRRGVNEQFF. CDR3 coding DNA: TGTGCCAGCAGCCTCCGCCGACGGGGGGTTAATGAGCAGTTCTTC.

The chain links TRBV11-1 to TRBJ1-1; D not certain. The CDR3 totals 12 residues. Germline loops: CDR1 SGHAT, CDR2 FQDESV (reference sequence). V gave up 8 bases and J gave up 4 bases, with 11 bases separating them. The CDR3 region has the DNA TGTGCCAGCTCCCGTTTGGGCACTGAAGCTTTCTTT. Translated, it gives CASSRLGTEAFF.

The genes are TRBV5-1 and TRBJ1-6; 7 bases map to TRBD1. The CDR3 runs 15 residues. Trimming took 4 bases from V and 10 from J; bases not matched to a gene: 11. The germline CDR1 and CDR2 sequences are SGHRS and YFSETQ. The CDR3 region has the DNA TGCGCCAGCAGCCCCGGACAGGTTTGGCGGTCACCCCTCCACTTT. This sequence encodes CASSPGQVWRSPLHF. The full variable domain, rest sourced from reference TRBV5-1 and TRBJ1-6, is KAGVTQTPRYLIKTRGQQVTLSCSPISGHRSVSWYQQTPGQGLQFLFEYFSETQRNKGNFPGRFSGRQFSNSRSEMNVSTLELGDSALYLCASSPGQVWRSPLHFGNGTRLTVT.

The chain recombines TRBV5-1 with TRBJ1-4; D uncertain. Trimming removed 4 bases from V and 1 base from J, with 11 bases in between. The CDR3 totals 15 residues. CDR1 is SGHRS and CDR2 is YFSETQ in the germline V gene. The CDR3 DNA reads TGCGCCAGCAGCCCCTTAGCGGAAACTAATGAAAAACTGTTTTTT. Its protein is CASSPLAETNEKLFF.